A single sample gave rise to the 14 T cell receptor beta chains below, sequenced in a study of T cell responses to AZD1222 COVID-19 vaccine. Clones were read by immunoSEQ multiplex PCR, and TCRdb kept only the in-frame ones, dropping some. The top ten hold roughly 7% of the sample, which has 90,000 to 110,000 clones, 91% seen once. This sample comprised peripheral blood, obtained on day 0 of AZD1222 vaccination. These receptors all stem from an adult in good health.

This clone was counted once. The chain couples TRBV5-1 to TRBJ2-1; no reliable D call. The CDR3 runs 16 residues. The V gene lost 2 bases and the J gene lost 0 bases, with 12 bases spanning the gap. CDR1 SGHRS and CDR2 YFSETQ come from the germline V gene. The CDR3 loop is CASSFDPGSSYNEQFF. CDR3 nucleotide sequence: TGCGCCAGCAGCTTCGACCCAGGAAGCTCCTACAATGAGCAGTTCTTC.

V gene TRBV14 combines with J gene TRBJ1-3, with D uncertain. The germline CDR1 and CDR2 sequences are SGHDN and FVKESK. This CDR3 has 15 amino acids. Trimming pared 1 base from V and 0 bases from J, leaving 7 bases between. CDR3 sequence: CASSQGASSGNTIYF. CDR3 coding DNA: TGTGCCAGCAGCCAAGGGGCCAGCTCTGGAAACACCATATATTTT. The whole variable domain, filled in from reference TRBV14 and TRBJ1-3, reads EAGVTQFPSHSVIEKGQTVTLRCDPISGHDNLYWYRRVMGKEIKFLLHFVKESKQDESGMPNNRFLAERTGGTYSTLKVQPAELEDSGVYFCASSQGASSGNTIYFGEGSWLTVV.

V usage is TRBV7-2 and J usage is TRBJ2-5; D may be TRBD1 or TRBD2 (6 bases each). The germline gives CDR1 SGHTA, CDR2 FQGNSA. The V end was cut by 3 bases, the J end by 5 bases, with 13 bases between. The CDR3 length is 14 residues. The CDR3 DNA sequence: TGTGCCAGCAGCTTCCGGGTCGGGGGCGAGACCCAGTACTTC. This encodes CASSFRVGGETQYF.

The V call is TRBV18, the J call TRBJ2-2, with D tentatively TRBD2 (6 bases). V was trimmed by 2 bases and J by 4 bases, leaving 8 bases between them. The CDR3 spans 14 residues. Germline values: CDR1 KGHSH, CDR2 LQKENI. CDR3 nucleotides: TGTGCCAGCTCACCAGGGACTGTCACCGGGGAGCTGTTTTTT. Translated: CASSPGTVTGELFF.

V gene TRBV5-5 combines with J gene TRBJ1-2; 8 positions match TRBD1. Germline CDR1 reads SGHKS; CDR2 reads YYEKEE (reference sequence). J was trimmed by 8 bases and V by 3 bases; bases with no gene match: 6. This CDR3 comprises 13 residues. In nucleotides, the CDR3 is TGTGCCAGCAGCTCCGGACAGGGTTTCGGCTACACCTTC. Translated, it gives CASSSGQGFGYTF.

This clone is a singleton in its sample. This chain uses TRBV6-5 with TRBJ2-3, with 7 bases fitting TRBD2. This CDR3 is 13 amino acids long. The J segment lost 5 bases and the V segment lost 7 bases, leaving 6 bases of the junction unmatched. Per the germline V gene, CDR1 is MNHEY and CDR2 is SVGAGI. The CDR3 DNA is TGTGCCAGCAACGAGGGGAGGGAAGATACGCAGTATTTT. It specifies CASNEGREDTQYF.

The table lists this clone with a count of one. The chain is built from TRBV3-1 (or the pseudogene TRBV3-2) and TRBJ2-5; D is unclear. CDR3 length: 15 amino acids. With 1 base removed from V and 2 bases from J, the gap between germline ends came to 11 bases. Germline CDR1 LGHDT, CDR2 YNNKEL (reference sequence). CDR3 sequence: CASSQGQGPQETQYF. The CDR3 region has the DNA TGTGCCAGCAGCCAAGGGCAAGGCCCTCAAGAGACCCAGTACTTC.

DNA of the CDR3: TGTGCCACCAGTCCCCGACAGGGTTTGAACACTGAAGCTTTCTTT. Translated, it gives CATSPRQGLNTEAFF. The chain links TRBV15 to TRBJ1-1; the match to TRBD1 covers 7 bases. In germline, CDR1 is LNHNV, CDR2 YYDKDF (reference sequence). V was clipped by 6 bases and J by 0 bases; unmatched bases: 7. This CDR3 has 15 residues.

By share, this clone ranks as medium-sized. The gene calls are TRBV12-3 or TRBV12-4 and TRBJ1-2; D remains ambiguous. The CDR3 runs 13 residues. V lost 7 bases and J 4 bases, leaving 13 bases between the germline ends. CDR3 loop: CASTLREGYGYTF. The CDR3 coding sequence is TGTGCCAGCACCCTAAGGGAGGGCTATGGCTACACCTTC.

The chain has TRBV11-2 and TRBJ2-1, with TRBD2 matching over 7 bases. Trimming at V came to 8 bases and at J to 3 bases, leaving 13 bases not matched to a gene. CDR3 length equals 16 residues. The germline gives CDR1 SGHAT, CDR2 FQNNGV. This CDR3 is CASQLGGGTNYNEQFF. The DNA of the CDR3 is TGTGCCAGCCAGCTTGGGGGGGGGACGAACTACAATGAGCAGTTCTTC.

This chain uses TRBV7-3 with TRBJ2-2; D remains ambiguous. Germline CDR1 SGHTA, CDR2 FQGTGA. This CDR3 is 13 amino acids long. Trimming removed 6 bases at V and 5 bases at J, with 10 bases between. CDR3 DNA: TGTGCCAGCAGTCCAGGACGGACCGGGGAGCTGTTTTTT. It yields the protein CASSPGRTGELFF.

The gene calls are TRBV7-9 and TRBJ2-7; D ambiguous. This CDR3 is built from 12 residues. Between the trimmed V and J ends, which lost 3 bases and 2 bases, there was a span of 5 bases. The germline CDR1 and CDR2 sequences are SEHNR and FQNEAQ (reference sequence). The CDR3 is CASSLATYEQYF. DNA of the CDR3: TGTGCCAGCAGCTTGGCGACCTACGAGCAGTACTTC.

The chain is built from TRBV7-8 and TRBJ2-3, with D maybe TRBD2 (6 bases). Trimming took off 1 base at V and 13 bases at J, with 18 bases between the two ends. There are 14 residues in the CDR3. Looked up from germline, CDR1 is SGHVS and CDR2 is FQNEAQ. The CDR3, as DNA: TGTGCCAGCAGCTTAGAGGGGTTAGCGGAGAGCAAGTATTTT. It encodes CASSLEGLAESKYF.

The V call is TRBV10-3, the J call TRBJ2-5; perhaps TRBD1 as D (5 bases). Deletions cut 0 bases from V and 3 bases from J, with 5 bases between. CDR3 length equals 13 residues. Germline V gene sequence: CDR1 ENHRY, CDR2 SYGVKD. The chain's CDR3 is CAISESGEETQYF. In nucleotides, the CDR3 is TGTGCCATCAGTGAGTCAGGGGAAGAGACCCAGTACTTC.